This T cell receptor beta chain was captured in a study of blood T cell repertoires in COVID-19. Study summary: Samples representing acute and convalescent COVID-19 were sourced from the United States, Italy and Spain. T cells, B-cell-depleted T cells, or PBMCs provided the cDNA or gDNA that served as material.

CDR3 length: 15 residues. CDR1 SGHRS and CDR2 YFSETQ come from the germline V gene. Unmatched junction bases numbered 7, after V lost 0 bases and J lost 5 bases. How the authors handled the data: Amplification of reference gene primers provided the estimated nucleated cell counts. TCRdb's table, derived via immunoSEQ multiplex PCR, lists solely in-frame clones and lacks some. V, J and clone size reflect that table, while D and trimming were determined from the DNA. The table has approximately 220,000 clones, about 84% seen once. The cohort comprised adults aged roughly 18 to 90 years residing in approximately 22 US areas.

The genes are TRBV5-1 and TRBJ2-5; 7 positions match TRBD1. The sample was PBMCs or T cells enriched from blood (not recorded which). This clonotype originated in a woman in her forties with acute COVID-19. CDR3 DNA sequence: TGCGCCAGCAGCTTGGGAGGGGGCCGTTGGGAGACCCAGTACTTC. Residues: CASSLGGGRWETQYF.